The 23 T cell receptor beta chains below come from one sample, sequenced in a study of T cells expressing NK-cell markers. Each CDR3 protein gets one entry in TCRdb, which reprocessed the 5' RACE reads and gives no DNA. The listing contains about 410,000 distinct CDR3 sequences. Sequenced material: blood T cells: a sorted CD56 or NKG2C T cell subset, CD4+ or CD8+ T cells, or bulk PBMC T cells (not recorded which). All receptors come from a woman aged 45-65 years in good health.

The chain joins TRBV7-8 to TRBJ2-1; the TCRdb call, TRBD2, lacks DNA for checking. The CDR3 covers 15 residues. Germline loops: CDR1 SGHVS, CDR2 FQNEAQ. This CDR3 reads CASSFSTSGSGEQFF.

The V gene is TRBV20-1, the J gene TRBJ2-5; no DNA is available, so the TRBD2 call from TCRdb remains unchecked. Germline CDR1 is DFQATT and CDR2 is SNEGSKA (reference sequence). This CDR3 is 16 amino acids long. CDR3 amino acids: CSAEGLVWERQETQYF.

This rearrangement joins TRBV5-6 to TRBJ1-1. The CDR3 runs 16 residues. Germline CDR1 and CDR2: SGHDT and YYEEEE. This CDR3 reads CASSLGGLGPNTEAFF.

The rearrangement joins TRBV7-9 to TRBJ2-7; TCRdb names TRBD1, which stays unverified in the absence of DNA. CDR1 and CDR2 (germline): SEHNR, FQNEAQ (reference sequence). The CDR3 is made up of 13 amino acids. The CDR3: CASSPRPGYEQYF.

The J gene is TRBJ2-3, the V gene TRBV7-2. From germline, CDR1 is SGHTA and CDR2 FQGNSA. CDR3 length equals 15 residues. CDR3 in amino acids: CASRNGVPSTDTQYF. Drawing the rest from reference TRBV7-2 and TRBJ2-3, the complete variable domain is GAGVSQSPSNKVTEKGKDVELRCDPISGHTALYWYRQSLGQGLEFLIYFQGNSAPDKSGLPSDRFSAERTGGSVSTLTIQRTQQEDSAVYLCASRNGVPSTDTQYFGPGTRLTVL.

This chain connects TRBV20-1 to TRBJ2-4; checking the TCRdb D call of TRBD1 is not possible without DNA. CDR3 length: 16 residues. CDR1 and CDR2 (germline): DFQATT, SNEGSKA (reference sequence). CDR3 protein: CSAREGTGDRKNIQYF.

This sequence joins TRBV6-5 and TRBJ1-5; the TRBD1 assignment by TCRdb is unverifiable without DNA. This CDR3 has 16 residues. Germline V gene sequence: CDR1 MNHEY, CDR2 SVGAGI. This CDR3 reads CASSSLRQGSNQPQHF.

V is TRBV28 and J is TRBJ2-5; TCRdb lists TRBD1, though no DNA is available to test this call. This CDR3 is built from 16 residues. CDR1 and CDR2 (germline): MDHEN, SYDVKM. This chain's CDR3 is CASRELVRGGEETQYF.

This chain links TRBV29-1 with TRBJ2-1; TCRdb gives TRBD2 as the D gene, but with no DNA this cannot be confirmed. CDR1 and CDR2 from the germline V gene are SQVTM and ANQGSEA. This CDR3 is 13 amino acids long. CDR3 residues: CSVVTSGMDEQFF.

This CDR3 is CASSQGNSPNSPLHF. The chain couples TRBV3-1 to TRBJ1-6. The CDR3 is made up of 15 amino acids. Germline CDR1 and CDR2: LGHDT and YNNKEL (reference sequence).

This chain uses TRBV20-1 with TRBJ2-7; the TRBD1 assignment by TCRdb is unverifiable without DNA. The CDR3 covers 16 residues. Germline CDR1 is DFQATT and CDR2 is SNEGSKA (reference sequence). CDR3 residues: CSANVFPGQGTYEQYF.

The chain joins TRBV5-1 to TRBJ1-2. Germline assignment: CDR1 SGHRS and CDR2 YFSETQ. The CDR3 loop spans 13 amino acids. CDR3 protein: CASSFDGTGGYTF.

J is TRBJ2-5 and V is TRBV4-1. The germline CDR1 and CDR2 sequences are MGHRA and YSYEKL. The CDR3 runs to 14 residues. CDR3 loop: CASSQVIARETQYF.

The CDR3 reads CASSQQGGGEQYF. V usage is TRBV5-6 and J usage is TRBJ2-7; TCRdb outputs TRBD1, but without DNA this stays unchecked. The CDR3 extends over 13 amino acids. Looked up from germline, CDR1 is SGHDT and CDR2 is YYEEEE.

V gene TRBV12-5 combines with J gene TRBJ2-7; the D call of TRBD2 rests on TCRdb alone, since no DNA is present to check it. The CDR3 covers 15 residues. Germline V gene lookup returns CDR1 LGHNT and CDR2 FRNRAP. The CDR3 here is CASGYQAGVHYEQYF.

The chain links TRBV7-2 to TRBJ1-2; TCRdb outputs TRBD1, but without DNA this stays unchecked. Germline assignment: CDR1 SGHTA and CDR2 FQGNSA. This CDR3 region has 13 residues. The CDR3 region is CASSWTGYGGYTF.

The chain links TRBV12-3 or TRBV12-4 to TRBJ2-5; without DNA, the TCRdb call of TRBD2 cannot be checked. The CDR3 is made up of 14 amino acids. The CDR3 is CASSLKGSRETQYF.

This chain joins TRBV30 and TRBJ2-7. Germline V gene data show CDR1 as GTSNPN and CDR2 as SVGIG (reference sequence). CDR3 length: 13 amino acids. The CDR3 sequence is CAWSVGAAYEQYF. Looking up the rest from reference TRBV30 and TRBJ2-7 gives the full variable domain: SQTIHQWPATLVQPVGSPLSLECTVEGTSNPNLYWYRQAAGRGLQLLFYSVGIGQISSEVPQNLSASRPQDRQFILSSKKLLLSDSGFYLCAWSVGAAYEQYFGPGTRLTVT.

The V gene is TRBV5-1, the J gene TRBJ2-5. This CDR3 spans 15 amino acids. From germline, CDR1 is SGHRS and CDR2 YFSETQ. Here the CDR3 reads CASSLASDFGETQYF.

The rearrangement links TRBV24-1 to TRBJ2-5; TCRdb picks TRBD2, but there is no DNA to check that call. Germline-derived CDR1 and CDR2 are KGHDR and SFDVKD. This CDR3 contains 16 residues. The CDR3 region is CATSDATWEIQETQYF.

V usage is TRBV4-1 and J usage is TRBJ2-3. The CDR3 consists of 14 residues. The germline CDR1 and CDR2 sequences are MGHRA and YSYEKL. The CDR3 protein is CASSQEINTDTQYF.

The chain links TRBV24-1 to TRBJ2-5. Germline lookup yields CDR1 KGHDR and CDR2 SFDVKD. The CDR3 sequence is 16 residues long. The CDR3 sequence is CATSVRSGRYQETQYF.

J is TRBJ2-1 and V is TRBV5-4; TCRdb gives TRBD2 as the D gene, but with no DNA this cannot be confirmed. CDR1 is SGHNT, CDR2 YYREEE, per germline (reference sequence). This CDR3 region has 16 residues. The CDR3 spells CASSLGLAGVSNEQFF.